The present T cell receptor beta chain was sequenced within a study of blood T cell repertoires in COVID-19. The overall study: Donors in the United States, Italy and Spain gave samples during acute or convalescent COVID-19. From T cells, B-cell-depleted T cells, or PBMCs came the material, which was cDNA or gDNA.

Seattle patient enrollment occurred during active infection, with longitudinal follow-up thereafter. Per the study methods: Researchers report that nucleated cell counts were estimated from reference gene primer amplification. Measured with immunoSEQ multiplex PCR; TCRdb has only the in-frame clones, and not every one. D and trimming were read from the DNA, whereas the V and J calls and clone size are those reported in that table. The profile shows some 180,000 clones, 81% of them singletons. J gave up 2 bases and V 5 bases, and 15 bases lay outside the gene matches. Germline CDR1 reads SGHAT; CDR2 reads FQNNGV. The CDR3 has 17 residues. This clone was detected only once.

This receptor was obtained from a woman in her 40s with COVID-19, enrolled during active disease. The chain joins TRBV11-2 to TRBJ2-7; 7 bases are a match to TRBD2. What was sequenced was peripheral blood. The CDR3 bases are TGTGCCAGCAGCCCCCTGGGCGGGAGAGGGGCCGCCTACGAGCAGTACTTC. This sequence encodes CASSPLGGRGAAYEQYF.